Listed below are T cell receptor beta chains from one sample, sequenced in a study of neurological immune-mediated disorders. MiXCR was run by TCRdb on the 5' RACE reads, yielding one entry per CDR3 protein. The table records approximately 90,000 distinct CDR3 sequences, 3% to 4.5% of them present only once. The sample taken for sequencing was PBMCs. Receptors were obtained from a woman younger than 30 with multiple sclerosis. The CDR3 runs from the conserved cysteine through the conserved F or W. Fields, in order: D gene, clone size, J gene, V gene, CDR3 protein, CDR3 DNA. The D gene is left open where the match is weak. Clone sizes are shown as once, few, many, or a class for an expanded clone.

.	many	TRBJ2-7	TRBV7-2	CASSSPDWYSYEQYF	TGTGCCAGCAGCTCACCGGACTGGTACTCCTACGAGCAGTACTTC
TRBD1	many	TRBJ1-2	TRBV5-1	CASRRTGETYGYTF	TGCGCCAGCAGACGGACAGGGGAAACCTATGGCTACACCTTC
TRBD1	many	TRBJ1-4	TRBV12-3/TRBV12-4	CASSRQGLNEKLFF	TGTGCCAGCAGTAGACAGGGACTGAATGAAAAACTGTTTTTT
.	many	TRBJ2-1	TRBV4-2	CASSQEGVAFNEQFF	TGTGCCAGCAGCCAAGAGGGGGTAGCATTCAATGAGCAGTTCTTC
.	many	TRBJ1-1	TRBV5-1	CASSFRTGMNTEAFF	TGCGCCAGCAGCTTTAGGACGGGTATGAACACTGAAGCTTTCTTT
.	many	TRBJ1-1	TRBV15	CATSRESGVYTEAFF	TGTGCCACCAGCAGAGAGTCAGGGGTTTACACTGAAGCTTTCTTT
.	few	TRBJ2-1	TRBV20-1	CSARLGTIYNEQFF	TGCAGTGCGCGGTTGGGTACTATATACAATGAGCAGTTCTTC
.	few	TRBJ2-7	TRBV25-1	CASSETTYEQYF	TGTGCCAGCAGTGAAACCACCTACGAGCAGTACTTC
.	many	TRBJ1-1	TRBV2	CASSVRQAVNTEAFF	TGTGCCAGCAGTGTCCGACAGGCCGTGAACACTGAAGCTTTCTTT
TRBD2	many	TRBJ2-1	TRBV20-1	CSARAGAWLAGGNSYNEQFF	TGCAGTGCTAGAGCGGGTGCATGGCTAGCGGGAGGGAACTCCTACAATGAGCAGTTCTTC
.	many	TRBJ1-3	TRBV2	CASSDLGKRNTIYF	TGTGCCAGCAGTGATCTGGGGAAGCGCAACACCATATATTTT
TRBD2	many	TRBJ2-1	TRBV11-2	CASRFSGGAGEQFF	TGTGCCAGCAGATTTAGCGGGGGGGCTGGTGAGCAGTTCTTC
TRBD2	many	TRBJ2-7	TRBV9	CASSVGAGGFHEQYF	TGTGCCAGCAGCGTAGGTGCGGGAGGGTTCCACGAGCAGTACTTC
TRBD2	many	TRBJ2-1	TRBV3-1	CASRASSGSLSDEQFF	TGTGCCAGCAGGGCTTCTAGCGGGAGTTTGAGCGATGAGCAGTTCTTC
.	few	TRBJ2-5	TRBV13	CATRDLSETQYF	TGTGCCACCCGGGACCTTTCGGAGACCCAGTACTTC
.	many	TRBJ2-1	TRBV20-1	CSAIDKSSYNEQFF	TGCAGTGCTATCGACAAGAGCTCCTACAATGAGCAGTTCTTC
TRBD2	many	TRBJ2-7	TRBV20-1	CSVGLTNYEQYF	TGCAGTGTGGGACTAACCAACTACGAGCAGTACTTC